This T cell receptor beta chain was obtained from a study of regulatory T cells in long-lasting Graves disease. This clonotype was counted at least ten times. Looked up from germline, CDR1 is MNHNS and CDR2 is SASEGT. Trimming removed 5 bases from V and 3 bases from J; junction bases left unmatched: 3. The CDR3 sequence is 13 residues long. This sample's time point: newly diagnosed GD, antithyroid drugs for less than 3 months. Construction of the TCR library relied on RNA isolated from PBMCs. Both iRepertoire HTBI primers and Arm-PCR of CDR3 regions were used to build the TCR beta libraries. TCRdb re-called the multiplex PCR reads through MiXCR, storing one row per CDR3 protein. The sample contains 400,000 to 450,000 distinct CDR3 sequences, over 15% of which appear only once. These data are also associated with another study on T cells in Graves' hyperthyroidism and ophthalmopathy. That investigation notes: Most thyroid clonotypes expanded above 0.001 were also detected in blood.

The sample consisted of peripheral blood mononuclear cells (PBMCs), taken at new diagnosis, from a patient treated with antithyroid drugs. This TCR came from a woman aged 30 to 39 with Graves disease. The V gene is TRBV6-1, the J gene TRBJ2-7; 8 positions agree with TRBD2. DNA of the CDR3: TGTGCCAGCAGTCGGGCGGGAGGCTACGAGCAGTACTTC. Translating gives CASSRAGGYEQYF.